Each of the 30 T cell receptor beta chains below was sequenced from the same sample in a study of T cell changes during pregnancy in multiple sclerosis. Here immunoSEQ multiplex PCR was the method, and the copy in TCRdb shows in-frame clones only, minus some. The profile shows under 130,000 clones, around 91% of them singletons. The sample was peripheral blood, taken after pregnancy. These receptors originate from a female donor with multiple sclerosis, enrolled in a pregnancy study.

This chain links TRBV7-9 with TRBJ1-2; D perhaps matches TRBD1 (6 bases). Looked up from germline, CDR1 is SEHNR and CDR2 is FQNEAQ (reference sequence). This CDR3 is built from 16 residues. With 2 bases removed from V and 5 bases from J, the gap between germline ends came to 18 bases. The chain's CDR3 is CASSLYSGGDIYGYTF. The CDR3 coding sequence is TGTGCCAGCAGCTTATATTCTGGGGGGGACATATATGGCTACACCTTC.

This clone showed up just once. The chain couples TRBV25-1 to TRBJ2-7; possible D gene TRBD1, 5 bases. Trimming cost V 5 bases and J 3 bases, with 14 bases left between them. The CDR3 runs 14 residues. Per germline, CDR1 MGHDK and CDR2 SYGVNS. The CDR3 nucleotides are TGTGCCAGCAGTACGGCGGCAGGGAACTACGAGCAGTACTTC. This translates into CASSTAAGNYEQYF.

This chain connects TRBV5-1 to TRBJ1-5; 7 nucleotides agree with TRBD1. Germline V gene sequence: CDR1 SGHRS, CDR2 YFSETQ. The length of the CDR3 is 15 residues. With 4 bases clipped from V and 2 bases from J, the junction kept 6 bases outside the gene matches. The CDR3 here is CASSRGTDRNQPQHF. The CDR3 DNA is TGCGCCAGCAGCCGAGGGACAGACCGCAATCAGCCCCAGCATTTT.

The chain couples TRBV5-1 to TRBJ1-1; no clear D gene. Trimming shortened V by 5 bases and J by 4 bases, and 21 bases separated the two germline ends. This CDR3 spans 16 amino acids. CDR1 and CDR2 from the germline V gene are SGHRS and YFSETQ. CDR3: CASRLRLSGVSTEAFF. Written as DNA, the CDR3 is TGCGCCAGCAGATTACGCCTCAGCGGGGTTAGCACTGAAGCTTTCTTT.

V is TRBV29-1 and J is TRBJ1-5; 8 positions match TRBD1. J was trimmed by 3 bases and V by 6 bases; bases with no gene match: 4. Germline loops: CDR1 SQVTM, CDR2 ANQGSEA. The CDR3 length is 13 residues. CDR3 sequence: CSVGGQDNQPQHF. The DNA of the CDR3 is TGCAGCGTCGGGGGACAGGACAATCAGCCCCAGCATTTT.

J is TRBJ2-1 and V is TRBV7-9, with a tentative D call TRBD2 (6 bases). The CDR3 is made up of 16 amino acids. Germline V lookup: CDR1 SEHNR, CDR2 FQNEAQ (reference sequence). Trimming left V 5 bases short and J 5 bases short, with 19 bases between. The CDR3: CASSPNVGGRNNEQFF. In DNA, the CDR3 is TGTGCCAGCAGCCCCAACGTGGGTGGGAGGAACAATGAGCAGTTCTTC. Full variable domain (outside the CDR3, taken from reference TRBV7-9 and TRBJ2-1): DTGVSQNPRHKITKRGQNVTFRCDPISEHNRLYWYRQTLGQGPEFLTYFQNEAQLEKSRLLSDRFSAERPKGSFSTLEIQRTEQGDSAMYLCASSPNVGGRNNEQFFGPGTRLTVL.

J is TRBJ1-3 and V is TRBV9; 7 positions agree with TRBD1. CDR3 length equals 15 residues. CDR1 and CDR2 from the germline V gene are SGDLS and YYNGEE. The ends lost 3 bases at V and 3 bases at J; junction bases unmatched: 6. The CDR3 bases are TGTGCCAGCAGCGGGACGACAGGGCGTGGAAACACCATATATTTT. It encodes CASSGTTGRGNTIYF.

This clone is a singleton in its sample. The chain has TRBV6-6 and TRBJ1-5; 8 bases fit TRBD1. Trimming removed 5 bases from V and 3 bases from J; junction bases left unmatched: 6. The germline V gene encodes CDR1 MNHNY and CDR2 SVGAGI (reference sequence). The CDR3 has 15 residues. The CDR3 DNA reads as TGTGCCAGCAGTCAACCACAGGGGGACAATCAGCCCCAGCATTTT. Protein product: CASSQPQGDNQPQHF.

Notes on this clone: Compared with germline, one end of the junction differs, possibly owing to a read error. The CDR3 is CASSQQQGLDYGYTF. As DNA, the CDR3 is TGTGCCAGCAGCCAACAGCAGGGGCTCGACTACGGCTACACCTTC. The gene calls are TRBV14 and TRBJ1-2; weak D call: TRBD1 (6 bases). The CDR3 runs to 15 residues. CDR1 and CDR2 (germline): SGHDN, FVKESK.

The rearrangement joins TRBV7-3 to TRBJ2-1; D call uncertain. Trimming shortened V by 6 bases and J by 5 bases, and 11 bases separated the two germline ends. Looked up from germline, CDR1 is SGHTA and CDR2 is FQGTGA. The CDR3 is 13 amino acids. The CDR3 DNA reads TGTGCCAGCAGTTACTCTAGGAACAATGAGCAGTTCTTC. Its protein is CASSYSRNNEQFF.

This clone has just one count. The chain links TRBV18 to TRBJ2-3; no clear D gene. The CDR3 is 14 residues long. The ends were cut back, 3 bases at V and 3 bases at J, with 10 bases in the middle. The V gene's germline CDR1 is KGHSH and CDR2 LQKENI. In DNA, the CDR3 is TGTGCCAGCTCACCGACTGGAACTACAGATACGCAGTATTTT. Encoded protein: CASSPTGTTDTQYF.

The chain employs TRBV4-3 and TRBJ2-3; 9 nucleotides align to TRBD2. This CDR3 is 14 amino acids long. Trimming at V came to 4 bases and at J to 4 bases, leaving 3 bases not matched to a gene. Germline CDR1 LGHNA, CDR2 YSLEER. This CDR3 reads CASSPRGGADTQYF. CDR3 nucleotide sequence: TGCGCCAGCAGCCCGCGGGGGGGCGCAGATACGCAGTATTTT.

There are a few counts of this clone. Written as DNA, the CDR3 is TGTGCCAGCAGACCTACTAGGACAGGCGCTGAAGCTTTCTTT. It yields the protein CASRPTRTGAEAFF. The chain links TRBV6-1 to TRBJ1-1, with 7 bases identical to TRBD1. J gave up 6 bases and V 6 bases, and 10 bases lay outside the gene matches. CDR1 is MNHNS, CDR2 SASEGT, per germline. The CDR3 extends over 14 amino acids.

V is TRBV6-1 and J is TRBJ2-7, with a tentative D call TRBD1 (6 bases). In germline, CDR1 is MNHNS, CDR2 SASEGT. CDR3 size: 15 residues. The V end was cut by 6 bases, the J end by 3 bases, with 18 bases between. The DNA of the CDR3 is TGTGCCAGCAGGGGGACCGCCGACAGGAACTACGAGCAGTACTTC. It specifies CASRGTADRNYEQYF.

The chain recombines TRBV5-1 with TRBJ2-2, with D tentatively TRBD2 (5 bases). The CDR3 has 14 amino acids. Between the trimmed V and J ends, which lost 1 base and 8 bases, there was a span of 12 bases. The germline V gene encodes CDR1 SGHRS and CDR2 YFSETQ. The CDR3 here is CASSLSRGGGELFF. CDR3 nucleotides: TGCGCCAGCAGCTTGTCTCGGGGTGGAGGGGAGCTGTTTTTT. Combining the CDR3 with reference TRBV5-1 and TRBJ2-2 gives the whole variable domain KAGVTQTPRYLIKTRGQQVTLSCSPISGHRSVSWYQQTPGQGLQFLFEYFSETQRNKGNFPGRFSGRQFSNSRSEMNVSTLELGDSALYLCASSLSRGGGELFFGEGSRLTVL.

This clone was counted a few times. In DNA form, the CDR3 reads TGTGCCAGCAGCTCCCCGGGAAGAGACACTGAAGCTTTCTTT. It codes for CASSSPGRDTEAFF. The rearrangement uses TRBV5-4 and TRBJ1-1; D is unclear. V lost 3 bases to trimming and J lost 3 bases, with 12 bases between them. The germline gives CDR1 SGHNT, CDR2 YYREEE (reference sequence). There are 14 residues in the CDR3.

V gene TRBV19 combines with J gene TRBJ2-1; a possible D gene is TRBD1 (5 bases). The CDR3 is made up of 14 amino acids. The germline V gene encodes CDR1 LNHDA and CDR2 SQIVND (reference sequence). V lost 4 bases, J lost 2 bases, and 9 bases lay in between. Here the CDR3 reads CASSRGGTYNEQFF. The DNA of the CDR3 is TGTGCCAGTAGTAGGGGCGGAACCTACAATGAGCAGTTCTTC.

The chain couples TRBV7-2 to TRBJ2-7, with 7 bases identical to TRBD1. The CDR3 extends over 15 amino acids. CDR1 and CDR2 from the germline V gene are SGHTA and FQGNSA. V dropped 6 bases and J dropped 0; count of bases not matched to a gene: 8. The CDR3 loop is CASSHNRGSSYEQYF. DNA for the CDR3: TGTGCCAGCAGTCACAACAGGGGAAGCTCCTACGAGCAGTACTTC.

The chain employs TRBV27 and TRBJ2-6, with TRBD1 matching 11 bases. Looked up from germline, CDR1 is MNHEY and CDR2 is SMNVEV (reference sequence). CDR3 length: 17 residues. Trimming removed 7 bases from V and 2 bases from J; junction bases left unmatched: 7. CDR3 sequence: CASTRGQGAPGANVLTF. CDR3 in DNA: TGTGCCAGCACCAGAGGACAGGGGGCCCCTGGGGCCAACGTCCTGACTTTC.

The V and J genes are TRBV12-5 and TRBJ2-7; 9 bases map to TRBD2. The V gene end was trimmed by 6 bases and the J gene end by 2 bases; junction bases not matched to a gene: 14. The CDR3 runs 17 residues. CDR1 is LGHNT, CDR2 FRNRAP, per germline. DNA of the CDR3: TGTGCTAGTGGCCCCCGATGGGCTAGCGGGGATCCCTACGAGCAGTACTTC. Protein product: CASGPRWASGDPYEQYF.

The V and J genes are TRBV5-5 and TRBJ1-1; D is perhaps TRBD1 (5 bases). Germline V gene lookup returns CDR1 SGHKS and CDR2 YYEKEE (reference sequence). The CDR3 has 17 residues. Trimming pared 3 bases from V and 1 base from J, leaving 19 bases between. This chain's CDR3 is CASSSPLRGEGNTEAFF. CDR3 DNA: TGTGCCAGCAGCTCCCCCCTCCGGGGGGAGGGGAACACTGAAGCTTTCTTT.

The chain has TRBV30 and TRBJ1-1, with a tentative D call TRBD1 (5 bases). Germline assignment: CDR1 GTSNPN and CDR2 SVGIG (reference sequence). There are 14 residues in the CDR3. V was trimmed by 3 bases and J by 3 bases, leaving 14 bases between them. The CDR3 reads CAWRGGEGYTEAFF. In DNA form, the CDR3 reads TGTGCCTGGAGGGGGGGGGAAGGGTACACTGAAGCTTTCTTT. The full variable domain, with the rest looked up from reference TRBV30 and TRBJ1-1, is SQTIHQWPATLVQPVGSPLSLECTVEGTSNPNLYWYRQAAGRGLQLLFYSVGIGQISSEVPQNLSASRPQDRQFILSSKKLLLSDSGFYLCAWRGGEGYTEAFFGQGTRLTVV.

The V call is TRBV9, the J call TRBJ2-2; 10 bases line up with TRBD2. With 4 bases clipped from V and 4 bases from J, the junction kept 7 bases outside the gene matches. Germline V gene data show CDR1 as SGDLS and CDR2 as YYNGEE. The CDR3 is 16 residues long. Here the CDR3 DNA reads TGTGCCAGCAGCCCGCTAGCGGGGGACCTCACCGGGGAGCTGTTTTTT. The encoded protein is CASSPLAGDLTGELFF.

V and J are TRBV29-1 and TRBJ1-1, with 9 bases that match TRBD1. After removal of 3 bases from V and 5 bases from J, the junction contained 4 bases not matched to a gene. The CDR3 is 13 amino acids. Per the germline V gene, CDR1 is SQVTM and CDR2 is ANQGSEA. CDR3 bases: TGCAGCGTTGACAGACAGGGGGTTACTGAAGCTTTCTTT. This encodes CSVDRQGVTEAFF.

The V and J genes are TRBV19 and TRBJ1-2, with 9 positions matching TRBD1. CDR3 length: 16 residues. The germline CDR1 and CDR2 sequences are LNHDA and SQIVND (reference sequence). The trim removed 1 base at V and 0 bases at J, leaving 3 bases unmatched. CDR3 sequence: CASSIAGTGTNYGYTF. The CDR3 coding sequence is TGTGCCAGTAGTATAGCTGGGACAGGGACTAACTATGGCTACACCTTC.

As DNA, the CDR3 is TGTGCCAGCAGCTTAGACGAACGGGACAGTACCTACGAGCAGTACTTC. This gives the protein CASSLDERDSTYEQYF. This chain uses TRBV11-2 with TRBJ2-7; TRBD1 matches 7 bases. V lost 0 bases and J lost 2; bases outside the gene matches: 7. Germline V gene sequence: CDR1 SGHAT, CDR2 FQNNGV. This CDR3 has 16 residues. Using reference TRBV11-2 and TRBJ2-7 for the parts outside the CDR3, the full variable domain is EAGVAQSPRYKIIEKRQSVAFWCNPISGHATLYWYQQILGQGPKLLIQFQNNGVVDDSQLPKDRFSAERLKGVDSTLKIQPAKLEDSAVYLCASSLDERDSTYEQYFGPGTRLTVT.

The J gene is TRBJ1-5, the V gene TRBV5-1; D unresolved. V gave up 2 bases and J gave up 4 bases, with 7 bases separating them. From germline, CDR1 is SGHRS and CDR2 YFSETQ. The CDR3 is 13 amino acids. CDR3 coding DNA: TGCGCCAGCAGCTTCGGTTTGAATCAGCCCCAGCATTTT. It codes for CASSFGLNQPQHF.

This chain uses TRBV6-6 with TRBJ2-7; 9 bases align to TRBD2. V shed 10 bases and J 1 base; nucleotides not matched to a gene: 11. This CDR3 has 15 residues. Germline CDR1 reads MNHNY; CDR2 reads SVGAGI (reference sequence). For the CDR3, the DNA is TGTGCCACCCAAAAAGCGGGAGGAACATCCTACGAGCAGTACTTC. It specifies CATQKAGGTSYEQYF.

This chain links TRBV7-2 with TRBJ2-7; 9 positions agree with TRBD2. The CDR3 extends over 17 amino acids. Germline trimming cut 2 bases from V and 0 bases from J; bases unmatched to any gene: 8. From germline, CDR1 is SGHTA and CDR2 FQGNSA. The CDR3 protein is CASSLRGAGGHSYEQYF. CDR3 nucleotide sequence: TGTGCCAGCAGCTTACGGGGAGCGGGGGGCCACTCCTACGAGCAGTACTTC.

This clone is a singleton in its sample. This sequence joins TRBV7-2 and TRBJ1-2; D is possibly TRBD1 (6 bases). CDR3 length: 15 residues. Per germline, CDR1 SGHTA and CDR2 FQGNSA. Deletions cut 0 bases from V and 3 bases from J, with 11 bases between. Here the CDR3 reads CASSLADRAYYGYTF. The CDR3 DNA follows: TGTGCCAGCAGCTTAGCGGACAGAGCTTACTATGGCTACACCTTC.